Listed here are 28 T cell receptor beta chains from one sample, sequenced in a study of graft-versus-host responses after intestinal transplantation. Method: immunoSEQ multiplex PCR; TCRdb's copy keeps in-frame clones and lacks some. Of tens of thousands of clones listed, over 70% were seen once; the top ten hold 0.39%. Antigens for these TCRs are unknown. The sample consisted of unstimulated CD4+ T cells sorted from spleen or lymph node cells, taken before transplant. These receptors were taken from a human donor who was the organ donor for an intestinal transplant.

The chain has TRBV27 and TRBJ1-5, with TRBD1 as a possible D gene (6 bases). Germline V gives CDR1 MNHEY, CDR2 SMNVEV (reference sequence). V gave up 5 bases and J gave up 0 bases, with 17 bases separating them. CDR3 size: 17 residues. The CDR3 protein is CASSIGTRGVSNQPQHF. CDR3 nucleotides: TGTGCCAGCAGTATCGGGACACGAGGTGTTAGCAATCAGCCCCAGCATTTT.

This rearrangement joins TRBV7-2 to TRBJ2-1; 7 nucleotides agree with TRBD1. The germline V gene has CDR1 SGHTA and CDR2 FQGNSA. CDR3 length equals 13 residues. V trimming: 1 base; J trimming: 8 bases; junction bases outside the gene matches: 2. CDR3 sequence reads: CASSLGDRDEQFF. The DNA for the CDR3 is TGTGCCAGCAGCTTAGGAGACAGGGATGAGCAGTTCTTC.

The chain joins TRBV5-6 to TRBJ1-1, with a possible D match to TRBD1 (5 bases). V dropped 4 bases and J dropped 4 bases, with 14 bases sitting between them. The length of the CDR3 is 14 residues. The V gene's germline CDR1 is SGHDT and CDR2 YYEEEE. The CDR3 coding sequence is TGTGCCAGCAGCCTTACAGGTCCCAGCACTGAAGCTTTCTTT. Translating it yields CASSLTGPSTEAFF.

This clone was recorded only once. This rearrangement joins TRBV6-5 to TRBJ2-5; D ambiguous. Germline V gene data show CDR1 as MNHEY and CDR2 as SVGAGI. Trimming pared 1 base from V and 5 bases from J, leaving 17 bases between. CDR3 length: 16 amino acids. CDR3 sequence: CASSYYGMGAPETQYF. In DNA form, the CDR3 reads TGTGCCAGCAGTTACTATGGTATGGGCGCTCCGGAGACCCAGTACTTC.

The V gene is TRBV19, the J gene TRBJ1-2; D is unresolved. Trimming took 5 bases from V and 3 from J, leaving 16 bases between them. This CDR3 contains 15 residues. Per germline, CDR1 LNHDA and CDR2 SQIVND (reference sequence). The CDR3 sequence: CASSASLAAYYGYTF. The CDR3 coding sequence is TGTGCCAGTAGTGCCAGCCTGGCGGCCTACTATGGCTACACCTTC.

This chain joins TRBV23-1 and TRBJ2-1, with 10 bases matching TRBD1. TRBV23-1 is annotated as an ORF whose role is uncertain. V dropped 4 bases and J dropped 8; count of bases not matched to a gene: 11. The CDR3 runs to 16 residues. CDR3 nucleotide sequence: TGCGCCAGCAGTCCGAACCGGGACAGGGGATTACATGAGCAGTTCTTC. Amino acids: CASSPNRDRGLHEQFF.

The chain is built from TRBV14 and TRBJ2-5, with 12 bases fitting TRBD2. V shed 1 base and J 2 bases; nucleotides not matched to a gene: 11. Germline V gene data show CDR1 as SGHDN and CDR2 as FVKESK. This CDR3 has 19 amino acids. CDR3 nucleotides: TGTGCCAGCAGCCAAGTCCTAGCGGGGGGGAAGCTGAAGCAAGAGACCCAGTACTTC. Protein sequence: CASSQVLAGGKLKQETQYF.

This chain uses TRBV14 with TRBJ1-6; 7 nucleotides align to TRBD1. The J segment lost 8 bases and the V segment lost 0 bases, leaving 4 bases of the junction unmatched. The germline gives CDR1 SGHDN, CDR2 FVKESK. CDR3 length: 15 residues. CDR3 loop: CASSQDKGAYSPLHF. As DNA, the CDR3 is TGTGCCAGCAGCCAAGACAAGGGGGCCTATTCACCCCTCCACTTT.

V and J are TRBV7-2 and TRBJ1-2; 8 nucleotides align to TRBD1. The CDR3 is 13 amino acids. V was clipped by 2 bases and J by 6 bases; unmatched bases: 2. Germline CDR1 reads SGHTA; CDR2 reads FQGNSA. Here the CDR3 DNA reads TGTGCCAGCAGCTTACAGGGGGCGCATGGCTACACCTTC. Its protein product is CASSLQGAHGYTF.

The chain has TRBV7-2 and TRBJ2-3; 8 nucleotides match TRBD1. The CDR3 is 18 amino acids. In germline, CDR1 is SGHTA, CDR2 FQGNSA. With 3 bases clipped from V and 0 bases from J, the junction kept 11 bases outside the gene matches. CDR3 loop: CASSFYFRGRTSTDTQYF. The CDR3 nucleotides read TGTGCCAGCAGCTTCTACTTCAGGGGGCGCACGAGCACAGATACGCAGTATTTT. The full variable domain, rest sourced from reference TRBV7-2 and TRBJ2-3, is GAGVSQSPSNKVTEKGKDVELRCDPISGHTALYWYRQSLGQGLEFLIYFQGNSAPDKSGLPSDRFSAERTGGSVSTLTIQRTQQEDSAVYLCASSFYFRGRTSTDTQYFGPGTRLTVL.

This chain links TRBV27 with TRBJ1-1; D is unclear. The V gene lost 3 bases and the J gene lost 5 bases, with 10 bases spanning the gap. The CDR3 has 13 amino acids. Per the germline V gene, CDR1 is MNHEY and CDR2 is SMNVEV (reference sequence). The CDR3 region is CASSFGGETEAFF. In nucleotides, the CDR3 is TGTGCCAGCAGTTTCGGCGGGGAAACTGAAGCTTTCTTT.

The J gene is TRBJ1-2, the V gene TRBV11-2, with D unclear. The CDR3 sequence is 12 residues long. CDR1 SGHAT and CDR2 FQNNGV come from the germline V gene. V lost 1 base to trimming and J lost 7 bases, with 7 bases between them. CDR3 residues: CASSLGEFGYTF. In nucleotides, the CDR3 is TGTGCCAGCAGCTTAGGGGAGTTTGGCTACACCTTC. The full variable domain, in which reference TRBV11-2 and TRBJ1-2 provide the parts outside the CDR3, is EAGVAQSPRYKIIEKRQSVAFWCNPISGHATLYWYQQILGQGPKLLIQFQNNGVVDDSQLPKDRFSAERLKGVDSTLKIQPAKLEDSAVYLCASSLGEFGYTFGSGTRLTVV.

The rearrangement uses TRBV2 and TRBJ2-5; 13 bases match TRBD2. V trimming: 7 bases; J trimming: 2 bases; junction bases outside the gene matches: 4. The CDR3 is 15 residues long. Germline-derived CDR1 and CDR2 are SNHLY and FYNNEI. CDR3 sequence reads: CASIMTSGGQETQYF. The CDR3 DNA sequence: TGTGCCAGCATTATGACTAGCGGGGGGCAAGAGACCCAGTACTTC. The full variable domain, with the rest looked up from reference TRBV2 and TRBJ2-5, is EPEVTQTPSHQVTQMGQEVILRCVPISNHLYFYWYRQILGQKVEFLVSFYNNEISEKSEIFDDQFSVERPDGSNFTLKIRSTKLEDSAMYFCASIMTSGGQETQYFGPGTRLLVL.

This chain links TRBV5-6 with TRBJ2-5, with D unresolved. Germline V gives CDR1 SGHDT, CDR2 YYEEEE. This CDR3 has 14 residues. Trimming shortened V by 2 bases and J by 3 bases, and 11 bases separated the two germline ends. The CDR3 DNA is TGTGCCAGCAGCTTCCTTCAGGATAAAGAGACCCAGTACTTC. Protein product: CASSFLQDKETQYF.

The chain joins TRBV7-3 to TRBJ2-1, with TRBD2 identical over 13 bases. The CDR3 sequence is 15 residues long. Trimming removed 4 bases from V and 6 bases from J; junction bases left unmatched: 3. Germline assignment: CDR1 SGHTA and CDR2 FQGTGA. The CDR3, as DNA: TGTGCCAGCAGCTACGGACTAGCGGGGGTCAATGAGCAGTTCTTC. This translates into CASSYGLAGVNEQFF.

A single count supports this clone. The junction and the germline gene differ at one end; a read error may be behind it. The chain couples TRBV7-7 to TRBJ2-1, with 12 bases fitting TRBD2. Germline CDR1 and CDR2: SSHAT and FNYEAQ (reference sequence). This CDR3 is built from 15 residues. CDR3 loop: CASSSLAGGPHEQFF. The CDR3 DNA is TGTGCTAGCAGCTCGCTAGCGGGGGGGCCACATGAGCAGTTCTTC.

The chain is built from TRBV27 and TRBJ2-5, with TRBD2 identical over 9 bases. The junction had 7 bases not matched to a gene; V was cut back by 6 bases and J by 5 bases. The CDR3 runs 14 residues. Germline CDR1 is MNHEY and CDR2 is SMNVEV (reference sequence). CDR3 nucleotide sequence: TGTGCCAGCAGCTTCGCGGGGGGGTGGGAGACCCAGTACTTC. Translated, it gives CASSFAGGWETQYF.

The CDR3 here is CASTTLAWQEGSGYTF. In DNA form, the CDR3 reads TGTGCCAGCACAACCTTGGCCTGGCAGGAGGGGAGTGGCTACACCTTC. The chain recombines TRBV28 with TRBJ1-2, with D possibly TRBD1 on 5 matching bases. This CDR3 region has 16 residues. CDR1 is MDHEN and CDR2 is SYDVKM in the germline V gene. The germline V and J ends were trimmed by 7 bases and 7 bases, with 25 bases remaining between them.

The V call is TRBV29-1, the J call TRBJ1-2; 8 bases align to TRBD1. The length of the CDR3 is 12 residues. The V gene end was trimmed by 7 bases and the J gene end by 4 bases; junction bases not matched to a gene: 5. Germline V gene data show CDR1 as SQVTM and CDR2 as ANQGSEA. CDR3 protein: CSGDRGAYGYTF. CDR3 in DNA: TGCAGCGGCGACAGGGGTGCCTATGGCTACACCTTC.

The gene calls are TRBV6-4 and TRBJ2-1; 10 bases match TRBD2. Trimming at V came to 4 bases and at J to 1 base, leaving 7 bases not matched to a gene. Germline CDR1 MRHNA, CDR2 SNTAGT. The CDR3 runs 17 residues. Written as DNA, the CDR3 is TGTGCCAGCAGTGCAAATCCTAGCGGGGGATCCTACAATGAGCAGTTCTTC. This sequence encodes CASSANPSGGSYNEQFF.

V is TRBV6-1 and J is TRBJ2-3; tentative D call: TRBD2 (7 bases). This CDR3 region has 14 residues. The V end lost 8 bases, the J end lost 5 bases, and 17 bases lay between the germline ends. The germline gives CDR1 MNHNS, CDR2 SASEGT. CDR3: CASLRGALGDTQYF. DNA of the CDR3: TGTGCCAGCCTACGGGGGGCCCTGGGAGATACGCAGTATTTT.

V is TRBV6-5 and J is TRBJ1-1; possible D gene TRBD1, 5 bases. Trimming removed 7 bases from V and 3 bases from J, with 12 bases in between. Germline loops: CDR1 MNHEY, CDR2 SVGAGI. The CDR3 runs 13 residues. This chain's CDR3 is CASNLGAYTEAFF. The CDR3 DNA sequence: TGTGCCAGCAATCTAGGGGCGTACACTGAAGCTTTCTTT.

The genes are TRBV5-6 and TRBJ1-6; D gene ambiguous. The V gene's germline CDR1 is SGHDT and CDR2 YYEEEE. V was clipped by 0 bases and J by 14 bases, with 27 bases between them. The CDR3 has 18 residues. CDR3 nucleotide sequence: TGTGCCAGCAGCTTGGGATTGGATAGGAGGTGGGGAACCCCGGCCCTCCACTTT. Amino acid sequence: CASSLGLDRRWGTPALHF.

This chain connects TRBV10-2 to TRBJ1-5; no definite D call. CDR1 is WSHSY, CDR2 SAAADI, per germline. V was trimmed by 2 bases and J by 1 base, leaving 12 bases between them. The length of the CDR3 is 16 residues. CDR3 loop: CASSELGAVSNQPQHF. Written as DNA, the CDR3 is TGCGCCAGCAGTGAGCTGGGAGCGGTGAGCAATCAGCCCCAGCATTTT.

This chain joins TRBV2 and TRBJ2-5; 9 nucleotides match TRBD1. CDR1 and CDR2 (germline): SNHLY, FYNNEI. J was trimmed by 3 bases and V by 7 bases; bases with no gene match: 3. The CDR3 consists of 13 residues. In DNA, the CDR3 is TGTGCCAGCACTAGGGACAGGGAAGAGACCCAGTACTTC. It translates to CASTRDREETQYF.

Here the CDR3 reads CSARDRGEEFF. The CDR3 nucleotides read TGCAGTGCTAGAGATCGGGGGGAGGAGTTCTTC. The genes are TRBV20-1 and TRBJ2-1; 7 bases map to TRBD2. The CDR3 is 11 amino acids. J lost 14 bases, V lost 0 bases, and 4 bases had no gene match. In germline, CDR1 is DFQATT, CDR2 SNEGSKA (reference sequence).

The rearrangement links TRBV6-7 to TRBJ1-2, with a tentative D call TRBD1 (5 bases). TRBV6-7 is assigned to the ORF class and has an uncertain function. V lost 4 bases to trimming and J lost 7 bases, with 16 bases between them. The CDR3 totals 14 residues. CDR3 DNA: TGTGCCAGCAGTTTGAAGAATCGGGGGGTTGGCTACACCTTC. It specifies CASSLKNRGVGYTF.

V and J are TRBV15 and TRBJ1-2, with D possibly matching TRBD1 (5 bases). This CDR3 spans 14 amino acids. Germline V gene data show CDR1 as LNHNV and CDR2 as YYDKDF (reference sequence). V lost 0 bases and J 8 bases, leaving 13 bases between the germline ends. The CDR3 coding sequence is TGTGCCACCAGCAGAGAAGGGAGGGGTGGCGGCTACACCTTC. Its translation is CATSREGRGGGYTF. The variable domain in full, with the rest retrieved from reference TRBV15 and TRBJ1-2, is DAMVIQNPRYQVTQFGKPVTLSCSQTLNHNVMYWYQQKSSQAPKLLFHYYDKDFNNEADTPDNFQSRRPNTSFCFLDIRSPGLGDTAMYLCATSREGRGGGYTFGSGTRLTVV.